These T cell receptor beta chains were read from a single sample in a study of identical twins. One entry per CDR3 protein results from TCRdb running MiXCR on the 5' RACE reads. The table lists 400,000 to 550,000 distinct CDR3 sequences, 20% to 25% of them singletons. Separately, the same data were catalogued under a study of T cells expressing NK-cell markers.

Sample: CD4+ T cells sorted from blood. All receptors come from a young woman in good health. Each CDR3 is given with its conserved first and last residue. D genes are given only for firm matches. Size is omitted from some rows. Given values are once, few, many or a class for expanded clones.

V gene: TRBV19; J gene: TRBJ2-1; clone size: -; D gene: TRBD2; CDR3 DNA: TGTGCCAGTGGTGTTGTAAGCGGGGTCAATGAGCAGTTCTTC; CDR3 protein: CASGVVSGVNEQFF
V gene: TRBV9; J gene: TRBJ2-5; clone size: many; D gene: -; CDR3 DNA: TGTGCCAGCAGCGTAGGTAGGGAAGAGACCCAGTACTTC; CDR3 protein: CASSVGREETQYF
V gene: TRBV9; J gene: TRBJ1-4; clone size: -; D gene: -; CDR3 DNA: TGTGCCAGCAGCATACCGTTACAGGGTTCAACTAATGAAAAACTGTTTTTT; CDR3 protein: CASSIPLQGSTNEKLFF
V gene: TRBV6-5; J gene: TRBJ1-1; clone size: few; D gene: TRBD1; CDR3 DNA: TGTGCCAGCAGTGGGGACAGGGCGGCTTTCTTT; CDR3 protein: CASSGDRAAFF
V gene: TRBV12-3/TRBV12-4; J gene: TRBJ2-2; clone size: few; D gene: -; CDR3 DNA: TGTGCCAGCAGTCTCCTGGGAGGGGAGCTGTTTTTT; CDR3 protein: CASSLLGGELFF
V gene: TRBV7-2; J gene: TRBJ2-1; clone size: few; D gene: TRBD2; CDR3 DNA: TGTGCCAGCAGCTTAGCTGGAGCGGGAGGGCCCAATGAGCAGTTCTTC; CDR3 protein: CASSLAGAGGPNEQFF
V gene: TRBV12-5; J gene: TRBJ2-1; clone size: -; D gene: -; CDR3 DNA: TGTGCTAGTGGTTTGGTAGTTAACGAGCAGTTCTTC; CDR3 protein: CASGLVVNEQFF
V gene: TRBV7-2; J gene: TRBJ2-1; clone size: -; D gene: TRBD2; CDR3 DNA: TGTGCCAGCAGCCCCCTGGGAACAGGGCTTTGGGGACTAGCCGGCAACGGGGGGAATGAGCAGTTCTTC; CDR3 protein: CASSPLGTGLWGLAGNGGNEQFF
V gene: TRBV29-1; J gene: TRBJ1-2; clone size: many; D gene: -; CDR3 DNA: TGCAGCGTCGAGACGAGGGGGAGGTATTCCTATGGCTACACCTTC; CDR3 protein: CSVETRGRYSYGYTF
V gene: TRBV6-2/TRBV6-3; J gene: TRBJ2-5; clone size: -; D gene: -; CDR3 DNA: TGTGCCAGCAGTTACGTGGCGGCAGAAGAGACCCAGTACTTC; CDR3 protein: CASSYVAAEETQYF
V gene: TRBV7-9; J gene: TRBJ2-4; clone size: -; D gene: -; CDR3 DNA: TGTGCCAGCGGTCAAGAAGACATTCAGTACTTC; CDR3 protein: CASGQEDIQYF
V gene: TRBV11-3; J gene: TRBJ2-1; clone size: -; D gene: TRBD2; CDR3 DNA: TGTGCCAGCAGCATGGGACTAGCGGGGAGGAATGAGCAGTTCTTC; CDR3 protein: CASSMGLAGRNEQFF
V gene: TRBV5-1; J gene: TRBJ2-2; clone size: few; D gene: -; CDR3 DNA: TGCGCCAGCAGCTCCCAGGGAGTGGCCGGGGAGCTGTTTTTT; CDR3 protein: CASSSQGVAGELFF
V gene: TRBV3-1; J gene: TRBJ1-2; clone size: few; D gene: -; CDR3 DNA: TGTGCCAGCAGCCACCAGAGCCTTGGCTATGGCTACACCTTC; CDR3 protein: CASSHQSLGYGYTF
V gene: TRBV3-1; J gene: TRBJ2-1; clone size: few; D gene: TRBD2; CDR3 DNA: TGTGCCAGCAGCCAAAAAACCGGGACTACATACAATGAGCAGTTCTTC; CDR3 protein: CASSQKTGTTYNEQFF
V gene: TRBV10-3; J gene: TRBJ1-6; clone size: -; D gene: -; CDR3 DNA: TGTGCCATCAGCTTGGGACCCAATTCACCCCTCCACTTT; CDR3 protein: CAISLGPNSPLHF
V gene: TRBV7-9; J gene: TRBJ2-2; clone size: -; D gene: -; CDR3 DNA: TGTGCCAGCAGCTTAGTAGAATCGTATTACACCGGGGAGCTGTTTTTT; CDR3 protein: CASSLVESYYTGELFF
V gene: TRBV9; J gene: TRBJ2-5; clone size: few; D gene: TRBD1; CDR3 DNA: TGTGCCAGCAGCGTGGGACAGGGACAAGAGACCCAGTACTTC; CDR3 protein: CASSVGQGQETQYF
V gene: TRBV20-1; J gene: TRBJ2-3; clone size: -; D gene: -; CDR3 DNA: TGCAGTGTTCAGGGCCGCGATACGCAGTATTTT; CDR3 protein: CSVQGRDTQYF
V gene: TRBV5-1; J gene: TRBJ2-5; clone size: -; D gene: TRBD2; CDR3 DNA: TGCGCCAGCAGCCCCGGGGGGGCCGAAGAGACCCAGTACTTC; CDR3 protein: CASSPGGAEETQYF
V gene: TRBV5-6; J gene: TRBJ2-5; clone size: -; D gene: -; CDR3 DNA: TGTGCCAGCAGTTTAATGGACACCAGGAGAATTTGGACCCAGTACTTC; CDR3 protein: CASSLMDTRRIWTQYF
V gene: TRBV4-2; J gene: TRBJ2-7; clone size: few; D gene: -; CDR3 DNA: TGTGCCAGCAGCCTTTATCTAGGCGGTCCCTACGAGCAGTACTTC; CDR3 protein: CASSLYLGGPYEQYF
V gene: TRBV5-1; J gene: TRBJ2-2; clone size: few; D gene: TRBD2; CDR3 DNA: TGCGCCAGCAGCTCCGCGGGACTAGCAACGAACACCGGGGAGCTGTTTTTT; CDR3 protein: CASSSAGLATNTGELFF
V gene: TRBV6-2/TRBV6-3; J gene: TRBJ2-7; clone size: -; D gene: TRBD2; CDR3 DNA: TGTGCCAGCAGTTACTCGTCCTGGGATACTAGCGGGAGAACCTACGAGCAGTACTTC; CDR3 protein: CASSYSSWDTSGRTYEQYF
V gene: TRBV6-5; J gene: TRBJ1-2; clone size: few; D gene: -; CDR3 DNA: TGTGCCAGCAGTACTGACAGGTACTATGGCTACACCTTC; CDR3 protein: CASSTDRYYGYTF
V gene: TRBV20-1; J gene: TRBJ2-7; clone size: few; D gene: TRBD1; CDR3 DNA: TGCAGTGCTTCCGGACAGGGCTGGGAGCAGTACTTC; CDR3 protein: CSASGQGWEQYF
V gene: TRBV5-1; J gene: TRBJ2-3; clone size: -; D gene: TRBD2; CDR3 DNA: TGCGCCAGCAGCTTGCAACCGGGGGGGAGCACAGATACGCAGTATTTT; CDR3 protein: CASSLQPGGSTDTQYF
V gene: TRBV2; J gene: TRBJ2-5; clone size: few; D gene: -; CDR3 DNA: TGTGCCAGCAGTGAAGGAATGCAAGAGACCCAGTACTTC; CDR3 protein: CASSEGMQETQYF
V gene: TRBV29-1; J gene: TRBJ2-5; clone size: many; D gene: -; CDR3 DNA: TGCAGCGTTCTTCCTCAGGGAAACCAAGAGACCCAGTACTTC; CDR3 protein: CSVLPQGNQETQYF
V gene: TRBV5-1; J gene: TRBJ2-1; clone size: few; D gene: TRBD2; CDR3 DNA: TGCGCCAGCAGCCATACGGGACTAGCGGGGACCTCGAGCTCCTACAATGAGCAGTTCTTC; CDR3 protein: CASSHTGLAGTSSSYNEQFF
V gene: TRBV19; J gene: TRBJ1-2; clone size: few; D gene: -; CDR3 DNA: TGTGCCAGTAGTATTCAGGACGGTGGGAACTATGGCTACACCTTC; CDR3 protein: CASSIQDGGNYGYTF
V gene: TRBV7-9; J gene: TRBJ2-7; clone size: few; D gene: -; CDR3 DNA: TGTGCCAGCAGCTTCGCCACCTCCGCGCAGTACTTC; CDR3 protein: CASSFATSAQYF
V gene: TRBV21-1; J gene: TRBJ2-1; clone size: -; D gene: -; CDR3 DNA: TGTGCCAGCAGCCCCCCCGGGGACATAGTATACAATGAGCAGTTCTTC; CDR3 protein: CASSPPGDIVYNEQFF
V gene: TRBV20-1; J gene: TRBJ1-1; clone size: few; D gene: -; CDR3 DNA: TGCAGTGCTCATTTGACAGGGAACACTGAAGCTTTCTTT; CDR3 protein: CSAHLTGNTEAFF
V gene: TRBV7-9; J gene: TRBJ1-1; clone size: -; D gene: -; CDR3 DNA: TGTGCCAGCAGCTGGGGGGGGACAACCGAAGCTTTCTTT; CDR3 protein: CASSWGGTTEAFF
V gene: TRBV18; J gene: TRBJ1-1; clone size: few; D gene: -; CDR3 DNA: TGTGCCAGCTCACCACCGATTACGGGGAGCGGTGAAGCTTTCTTT; CDR3 protein: CASSPPITGSGEAFF
V gene: TRBV10-3; J gene: TRBJ2-7; clone size: few; D gene: TRBD2; CDR3 DNA: TGTGCCATCAGCCAGGGACTAGCGGCGACCTACGAGCAGTACTTC; CDR3 protein: CAISQGLAATYEQYF
V gene: TRBV20-1; J gene: TRBJ1-1; clone size: -; D gene: -; CDR3 DNA: TGCAGTGCTAGAGATCGGGGCGGTTGGACTGAAGCTTTCTTT; CDR3 protein: CSARDRGGWTEAFF
V gene: TRBV7-8; J gene: TRBJ2-1; clone size: -; D gene: -; CDR3 DNA: TGTGCCAGCAGCTTAGTTCGGGGAGGACCACCACTGGGTGAGCAGTTCTTC; CDR3 protein: CASSLVRGGPPLGEQFF